This T cell receptor beta chain emerged from a study of cytotoxic CD8 clonotypes in ibrutinib-treated CLL. Background on the study: Response was recorded as partial in about 24 patients and complete in 2; at median around 70 months, roughly 15 remained remitted and about 12 had progressed. General study points: The times at which samples were taken varied between sustained-remission and progressing patients.

About this clone: The antigen is not known.

Trimming shortened V by 5 bases and J by 7 bases, and 18 bases separated the two germline ends. This CDR3 has 15 amino acids. Germline V lookup: CDR1 SGHTA, CDR2 FQGNSA. Frozen-stored PBMCs produced approximately 2 micrograms of genomic DNA for TCR beta libraries. TCRdb's copy holds only in-frame clones and misses some; the assay was immunoSEQ multiplex PCR. The sample has roughly 150,000 clones, 76% seen once; the top ten hold 5% to 5.5%. This chain connects TRBV7-2 to TRBJ1-5, with D tentatively TRBD1 (5 bases). The TCR sequence derives from a human donor with chronic lymphocytic leukemia. This specimen was PBMCs, taken after 24 months of ibrutinib treatment. CDR3 nucleotides: TGTGCCAGCAGCCCCACGTGGGGGGGTGGACAGCCCCAGCATTTT. Protein: CASSPTWGGGQPQHF.